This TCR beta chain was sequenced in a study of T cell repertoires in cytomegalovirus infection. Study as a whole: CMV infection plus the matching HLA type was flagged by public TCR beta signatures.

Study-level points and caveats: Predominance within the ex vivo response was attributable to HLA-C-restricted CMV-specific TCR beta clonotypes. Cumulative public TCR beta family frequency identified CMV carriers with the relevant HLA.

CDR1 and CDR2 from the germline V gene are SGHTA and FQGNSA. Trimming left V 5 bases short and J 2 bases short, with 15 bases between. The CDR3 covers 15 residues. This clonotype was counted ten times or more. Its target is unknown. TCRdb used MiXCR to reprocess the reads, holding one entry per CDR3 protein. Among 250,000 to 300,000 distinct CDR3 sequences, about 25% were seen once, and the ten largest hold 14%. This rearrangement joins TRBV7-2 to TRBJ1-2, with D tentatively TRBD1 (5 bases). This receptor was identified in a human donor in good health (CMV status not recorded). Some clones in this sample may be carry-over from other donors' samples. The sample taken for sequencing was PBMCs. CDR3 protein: CASSPQSTVNYGYTF. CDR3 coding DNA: TGTGCCAGCAGCCCACAATCGACAGTGAACTATGGCTACACCTTC.